The next 32 T cell receptor beta chains were all read from a single sample in a study of CD8+CD57+ T cells in acquired aplastic anemia. According to the study, genomic DNA was the template for TCR beta VDJ and CDR3 profiling. TCRdb recomputed calls from the reads with MiXCR, one row per CDR3 protein. Of 250,000 or so distinct CDR3 sequences listed, more than 40% are singletons. Flow cytometry had shown expanded CD8+CD57+ cells in the patients chosen for sequencing. Specimen: sorted CD4+, CD8+, or CD8+CD57+ T cells (not recorded which) from PBMCs. These receptors originate from a human donor with aplastic anemia.

In this sample, this clonotype turned up a few times. The chain carries TRBV27 and TRBJ1-1, with a possible D match to TRBD1 (5 bases). V was cut by 5 bases and J by 3 bases, with 16 bases left in between. CDR1 MNHEY and CDR2 SMNVEV come from the germline V gene (reference sequence). The CDR3 is 15 residues long. In DNA, the CDR3 is TGTGCCAGCAGTCACGTTTGGGGCAAAGACACTGAAGCTTTCTTT. It specifies CASSHVWGKDTEAFF.

The chain recombines TRBV10-3 with TRBJ2-6, with D possibly matching TRBD2 (6 bases). The CDR3 contains 16 residues. The V end lost 0 bases, the J end lost 2 bases, and 8 bases lay between the germline ends. Germline V gives CDR1 ENHRY, CDR2 SYGVKD. CDR3 bases: TGTGCCATCAGTGAGTCGGGGGGAACTGGGGCCAACGTCCTGACTTTC. This sequence encodes CAISESGGTGANVLTF.

The chain combines TRBV2 with TRBJ2-7, with D tentatively TRBD2 (6 bases). The germline V gene encodes CDR1 SNHLY and CDR2 FYNNEI. Trimming took off 4 bases at V and 4 bases at J, with 17 bases between the two ends. CDR3 size: 15 residues. In nucleotides, the CDR3 is TGTGCCAGCAGTGCTAGAGGAGGGAAAGATTACGAGCAGTACTTC. Protein product: CASSARGGKDYEQYF.

This clonotype appeared once. V and J are TRBV9 and TRBJ1-5, with D perhaps TRBD1 (5 bases). The CDR3 covers 13 residues. Trimming stripped 5 bases from V and 3 bases from J, with 9 bases between. Germline CDR1 SGDLS, CDR2 YYNGEE. This CDR3 reads CASRVGTNQPQHF. The CDR3, as DNA: TGTGCCAGCAGGGTCGGGACCAATCAGCCCCAGCATTTT.

This clonotype was recorded many times. This chain connects TRBV4-3 to TRBJ1-2; tentative D call: TRBD1 (6 bases). Germline values: CDR1 LGHNA, CDR2 YSLEER. V lost 3 bases to trimming and J lost 4 bases, with 9 bases between them. CDR3 length equals 13 residues. CDR3 sequence: CASSHPGVYGYTF. In nucleotides, the CDR3 is TGCGCCAGCAGCCACCCAGGGGTCTATGGCTACACCTTC.

The chain employs TRBV24-1 and TRBJ1-5; possibly TRBD1 for D (5 bases). V was shortened by 0 bases and J by 11 bases, with 7 bases between the two germline ends. From germline, CDR1 is KGHDR and CDR2 SFDVKD. The CDR3 sequence is 12 residues long. CDR3 bases: TGTGCCACCAGTGATTTGGGGGGAACCCAGCATTTT. Protein: CATSDLGGTQHF.

The rearrangement links TRBV15 to TRBJ1-6, with TRBD1 identical over 9 bases. The CDR3 spans 17 residues. The V and J ends lost 1 base and 6 bases, in that order; junction bases with no gene match: 7. Per germline, CDR1 LNHNV and CDR2 YYDKDF (reference sequence). In nucleotides, the CDR3 is TGTGCCACCAGCAGAGGAGTCAGGGGACAGGGTAATTCACCCCTCCACTTT. This encodes CATSRGVRGQGNSPLHF.

This clonotype has a count of ten or more. The chain links TRBV25-1 to TRBJ2-5; D uncertain. V dropped 6 bases and J dropped 2 bases, with 34 bases sitting between them. This CDR3 is 21 amino acids long. Germline CDR1 MGHDK, CDR2 SYGVNS. CDR3 sequence: CASSPLTPLDTIRNTQETQYF. CDR3 DNA: TGTGCCAGCAGCCCATTAACCCCCCTAGACACAATCAGGAATACTCAAGAGACCCAGTACTTC.

On this clonotype: Since no conserved phenylalanine or tryptophan closes the CDR3, a read error is the likely cause. J is TRBJ1-1 and V is TRBV20-1; 8 nucleotides agree with TRBD1. V shed 6 bases, J shed 0 bases, and the junction held 12 bases outside the gene matches. The germline V gene encodes CDR1 DFQATT and CDR2 SNEGSKA (reference sequence). The CDR3 runs to 16 residues. For the CDR3, the DNA is TGCAGTGCCCCCCAGCAGGGGGCGTTTTTGAACACTGAAGCTTTCCTT. Its translation is CSAPQQGAFLNTEAFL.

This clonotype was recorded at least ten times. The rearrangement joins TRBV6-1 to TRBJ2-5, with 7 bases aligning to TRBD1. The CDR3 loop spans 11 amino acids. J gave up 8 bases and V 8 bases, and 5 bases lay outside the gene matches. Germline loops: CDR1 MNHNS, CDR2 SASEGT. This CDR3 reads CASDPGGTQYF. In DNA form, the CDR3 reads TGTGCCAGCGACCCAGGGGGAACCCAGTACTTC.

This clonotype was seen repeatedly, ten times or more. This rearrangement joins TRBV7-9 to TRBJ1-6; TRBD1 matches 8 bases. V lost 4 bases and J lost 0; bases outside the gene matches: 5. Looked up from germline, CDR1 is SEHNR and CDR2 is FQNEAQ (reference sequence). The CDR3 covers 17 residues. The CDR3 sequence is CASSSWTGSSYNSPLHF. In nucleotides, the CDR3 is TGTGCCAGCAGCTCATGGACAGGGAGCTCCTATAATTCACCCCTCCACTTT. The full variable domain, its missing parts supplied by reference TRBV7-9 and TRBJ1-6, is DTGVSQNPRHKITKRGQNVTFRCDPISEHNRLYWYRQTLGQGPEFLTYFQNEAQLEKSRLLSDRFSAERPKGSFSTLEIQRTEQGDSAMYLCASSSWTGSSYNSPLHFGNGTRLTVT.

This chain links TRBV7-3 with TRBJ2-3; TRBD1 might be the D (6 bases). CDR3 length: 15 residues. V lost 4 bases and J lost 11, with 22 bases in between. Germline values: CDR1 SGHTA, CDR2 FQGTGA. The CDR3 loop is CASSSADRFRNEQYF. The CDR3 DNA reads as TGTGCCAGCAGCTCGGCTGACAGGTTTCGCAATGAGCAGTATTTT.

As regards this clonotype: A junction boundary mismatches the germline segment, possibly from a read error. V usage is TRBV11-1 and J usage is TRBJ2-7, with no clear D. Per germline, CDR1 SGHAT and CDR2 FQDESV (reference sequence). The CDR3 runs 14 residues. This CDR3 reads CASSLVGSSCEQYF. The CDR3 coding sequence is TGTGCCAGCAGCTTAGTCGGGTCGTCCTGCGAGCAATACTTC.

The V gene is TRBV2, the J gene TRBJ1-6, with 7 bases identical to TRBD1. CDR3 length: 16 amino acids. CDR1 is SNHLY, CDR2 FYNNEI, per germline. V was pared by 6 bases and J by 0 bases, with 5 bases of the junction left unmatched. CDR3 loop: CASRGDSLSYNSPLHF. The CDR3 nucleotides are TGTGCCAGCAGGGGGGACAGTCTCTCCTATAATTCACCCCTCCACTTT.

This clonotype was recorded at least ten times. The chain couples TRBV5-1 to TRBJ2-1; 9 bases line up with TRBD2. From germline, CDR1 is SGHRS and CDR2 YFSETQ. V was pared by 4 bases and J by 8 bases, with 7 bases of the junction left unmatched. CDR3 length equals 14 residues. The CDR3 DNA sequence: TGCGCCAGCAGCCTGACTAGCGGATTAGATGAGCAGTTCTTC. It codes for CASSLTSGLDEQFF.

On this clonotype: A much larger clone differs from this one at a single base, so this may be a read error. V gene TRBV5-5 combines with J gene TRBJ2-1; D gene uncertain. The CDR3 has 12 residues. Per germline, CDR1 SGHKS and CDR2 YYEKEE (reference sequence). The CDR3 coding sequence is TGCGCCAGCAGCCAATTCAGCAATGAGCAGTTCTTC. It translates to CASSQFSNEQFF.

This clonotype was picked up many times. This chain links TRBV6-5 with TRBJ1-4; D remains ambiguous. Germline values: CDR1 MNHEY, CDR2 SVGAGI. Trimming shortened V by 6 bases and J by 2 bases, and 10 bases separated the two germline ends. This CDR3 has 14 residues. Written as DNA, the CDR3 is TGTGCCAGCAGGGAGCGGGCGACTAATGAAAAACTGTTTTTT. This translates into CASRERATNEKLFF.

Notes on this clonotype: The junction and the germline gene differ at one end; a read error may be behind it. This chain connects TRBV10-3 to TRBJ2-1; 10 nucleotides match TRBD2. The CDR3 is 18 residues long. Germline values: CDR1 ENHRY, CDR2 SYGVKD. CDR3 sequence reads: CASSYPSGGAGSYNEQFF. CDR3 bases: TGTGCCAGCAGTTATCCCAGCGGGGGGGCCGGGTCCTACAATGAGCAGTTCTTC.

This chain joins TRBV20-1 and TRBJ2-5; no firm D call. Trimming cost V 2 bases and J 1 base, with 8 bases left between them. The CDR3 covers 13 residues. Germline V lookup: CDR1 DFQATT, CDR2 SNEGSKA (reference sequence). CDR3 protein: CSARPSLQETQYF. The CDR3 coding sequence is TGCAGTGCTAGACCTTCCCTCCAAGAGACCCAGTACTTC.

There are many counts of this clonotype. The chain carries TRBV4-1 and TRBJ2-7, with 7 bases aligning to TRBD2. The CDR3 is made up of 17 amino acids. The V segment lost 1 base and the J segment 3 bases; nucleotides outside the gene matches: 12. In germline, CDR1 is MGHRA, CDR2 YSYEKL. The CDR3 spells CASSQVLVGDYNYEQYF. As DNA, the CDR3 is TGCGCCAGCAGCCAAGTGTTGGTAGGGGACTATAACTACGAGCAGTACTTC.

This clonotype has a count of ten or more. The rearrangement joins TRBV11-3 to TRBJ2-5; D possibly matches TRBD1 or TRBD2 (5 bases each). Germline V gene sequence: CDR1 SGHNT, CDR2 YENEEA. CDR3 size: 12 residues. V lost 6 bases, J lost 7 bases, and 12 bases lay in between. CDR3 DNA: TGTGCCAGCAGTGGGACCCGACGGACCCAGTACTTC. Its translation: CASSGTRRTQYF.

This clonotype was recorded at least ten times. The chain carries TRBV4-1 and TRBJ1-1; D perhaps matches TRBD1 (5 bases). Looked up from germline, CDR1 is MGHRA and CDR2 is YSYEKL. Between the trimmed V and J ends, which lost 5 bases and 4 bases, there was a span of 14 bases. The CDR3 contains 14 residues. The CDR3 loop is CASSSPAGITEAFF. CDR3 nucleotide sequence: TGCGCCAGCAGCTCGCCGGCAGGGATCACTGAAGCTTTCTTT.

Many counts were recorded for this clonotype. J is TRBJ2-2 and V is TRBV20-1, with D perhaps TRBD2 (5 bases). Germline V lookup: CDR1 DFQATT, CDR2 SNEGSKA (reference sequence). V was pared by 3 bases and J by 5 bases, with 19 bases between. CDR3 size: 16 residues. CDR3 bases: TGCAGTGCTAGGGATAGCCTCAGCCCGGGAACCGGGGAGCTGTTTTTT. Translating it yields CSARDSLSPGTGELFF.

The chain combines TRBV5-1 with TRBJ2-3, with 8 bases lining up with TRBD2. The junction had 2 bases not matched to a gene; V was cut back by 1 base and J by 4 bases. The CDR3 spans 14 residues. Germline V gene sequence: CDR1 SGHRS, CDR2 YFSETQ. In nucleotides, the CDR3 is TGCGCCAGCAGCTTGCGCGGGGGGCCAGATACGCAGTATTTT. Protein product: CASSLRGGPDTQYF.

This clonotype occurred many times. Written as DNA, the CDR3 is TGTGCCAGCAGCCTTAGGGGACCCTACGAGCAGTACTTC. Residues: CASSLRGPYEQYF. The chain employs TRBV11-3 and TRBJ2-7, with D perhaps matching TRBD1 or TRBD2 (5 bases each). Trimming cost V 5 bases and J 2 bases, with 10 bases left between them. This CDR3 is 13 amino acids long. CDR1 SGHNT and CDR2 YENEEA come from the germline V gene.

The chain combines TRBV4-1 with TRBJ2-7; D is perhaps TRBD2 (5 bases). CDR3 size: 13 residues. Trimming removed 3 bases at V and 4 bases at J, with 10 bases between. Germline V gene sequence: CDR1 MGHRA, CDR2 YSYEKL. The DNA for the CDR3 is TGCGCCAGCAGCCATAATTGGGAGTACGAGCAGTACTTC. Translation gives CASSHNWEYEQYF.

At least ten counts were recorded for this clonotype. V gene TRBV7-3 combines with J gene TRBJ2-7; tentatively, D is TRBD2 (7 bases). V lost 3 bases and J lost 6, with 18 bases in between. The CDR3 runs 15 residues. Germline CDR1 is SGHTA and CDR2 is FQGTGA. CDR3 sequence reads: CASSFRRGGVGEQYF. The CDR3 nucleotides are TGTGCCAGCAGCTTCAGAAGGGGGGGGGTCGGCGAGCAGTACTTC.

The sample holds many counts of this clonotype. The chain is built from TRBV6-1 and TRBJ1-5; D unresolved. Germline CDR1 is MNHNS and CDR2 is SASEGT. This CDR3 has 16 amino acids. Trimming removed 2 bases from V and 2 bases from J, with 13 bases in between. CDR3 DNA: TGTGCCAGCAGTGAAAGGTCCGGGGAGGGCAATCAGCCCCAGCATTTT. This gives the protein CASSERSGEGNQPQHF.

The rearrangement uses TRBV20-1 and TRBJ2-7; TRBD2 agrees at 9 bases. Germline-derived CDR1 and CDR2 are DFQATT and SNEGSKA (reference sequence). The CDR3 totals 14 residues. With V trimmed by 6 bases and J by 0 bases, 6 bases remained unmatched. The CDR3 reads CSATSGLSSYEQYF. As DNA, the CDR3 is TGCAGTGCAACTAGCGGGCTGAGCTCCTACGAGCAGTACTTC.

The V gene is TRBV11-2, the J gene TRBJ2-5; D might be TRBD1 (6 bases). Germline assignment: CDR1 SGHAT and CDR2 FQNNGV. The CDR3 is 14 amino acids. V was clipped by 3 bases and J by 1 base, with 9 bases between them. CDR3 amino acids: CASSFRDTQETQYF. CDR3 nucleotide sequence: TGTGCCAGCAGCTTCCGGGACACCCAAGAGACCCAGTACTTC.

This clonotype showed up many times. V and J are TRBV29-1 and TRBJ1-1; D call uncertain. CDR1 and CDR2 (germline): SQVTM, ANQGSEA. The CDR3 length is 13 residues. V dropped 0 bases and J dropped 5 bases, with 10 bases sitting between them. The CDR3 region has the DNA TGCAGCGTTGAAGATTCTCTTGCGACTGAAGCTTTCTTT. It encodes CSVEDSLATEAFF. The whole variable domain, filled in from reference TRBV29-1 and TRBJ1-1, reads SAVISQKPSRDICQRGTSLTIQCQVDSQVTMMFWYRQQPGQSLTLIATANQGSEATYESGFVIDKFPISRPNLTFSTLTVSNMSPEDSSIYLCSVEDSLATEAFFGQGTRLTVV.

This clonotype appeared many times. The chain joins TRBV29-1 to TRBJ1-2, with D tentatively TRBD1 (6 bases). The CDR3 is 13 residues long. V was shortened by 2 bases and J by 4 bases, with 11 bases between the two germline ends. Germline V lookup: CDR1 SQVTM, CDR2 ANQGSEA. This CDR3 reads CSVEWTDSYGYTF. The CDR3 coding sequence is TGCAGCGTTGAATGGACAGATAGCTATGGCTACACCTTC.